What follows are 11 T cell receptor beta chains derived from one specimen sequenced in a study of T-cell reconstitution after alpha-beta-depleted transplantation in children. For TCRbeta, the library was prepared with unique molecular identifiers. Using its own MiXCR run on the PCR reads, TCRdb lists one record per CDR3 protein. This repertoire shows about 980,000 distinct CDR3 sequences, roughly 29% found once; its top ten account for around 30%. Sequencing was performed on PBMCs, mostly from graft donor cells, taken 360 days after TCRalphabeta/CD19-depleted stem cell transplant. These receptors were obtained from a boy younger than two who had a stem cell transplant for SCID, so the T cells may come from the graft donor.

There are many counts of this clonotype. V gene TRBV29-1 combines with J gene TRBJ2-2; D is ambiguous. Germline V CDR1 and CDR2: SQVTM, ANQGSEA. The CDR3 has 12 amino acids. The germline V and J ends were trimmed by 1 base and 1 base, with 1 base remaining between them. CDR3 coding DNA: TGCAGCGTTGAAGGGAACACCGGGGAGCTGTTTTTT. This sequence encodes CSVEGNTGELFF.

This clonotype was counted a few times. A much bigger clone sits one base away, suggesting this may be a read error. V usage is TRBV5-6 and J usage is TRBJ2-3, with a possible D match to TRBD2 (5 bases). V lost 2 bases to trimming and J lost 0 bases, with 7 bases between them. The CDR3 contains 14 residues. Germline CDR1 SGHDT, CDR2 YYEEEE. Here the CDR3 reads CASSLQRSTDTQYF. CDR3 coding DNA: TGTGCCAGCAGCTTACAGCGGAGCACAGATACGCAGTATTTT.

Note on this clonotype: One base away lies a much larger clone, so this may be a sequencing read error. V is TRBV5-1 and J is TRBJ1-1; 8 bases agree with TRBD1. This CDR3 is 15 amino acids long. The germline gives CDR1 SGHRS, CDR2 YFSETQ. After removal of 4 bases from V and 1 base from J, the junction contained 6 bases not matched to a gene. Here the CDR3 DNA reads TGCGCCAGCAGCCTCCGGACAGGGCAGAACACTGAAGCTTTCTTT. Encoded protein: CASSLRTGQNTEAFF.

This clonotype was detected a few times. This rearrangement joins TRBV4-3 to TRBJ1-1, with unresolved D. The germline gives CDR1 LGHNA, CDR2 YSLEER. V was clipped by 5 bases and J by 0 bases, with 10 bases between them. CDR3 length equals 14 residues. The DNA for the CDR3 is TGCGCCAGCAGCTCCCGACTGGTGAACACTGAAGCTTTCTTT. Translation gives CASSSRLVNTEAFF.

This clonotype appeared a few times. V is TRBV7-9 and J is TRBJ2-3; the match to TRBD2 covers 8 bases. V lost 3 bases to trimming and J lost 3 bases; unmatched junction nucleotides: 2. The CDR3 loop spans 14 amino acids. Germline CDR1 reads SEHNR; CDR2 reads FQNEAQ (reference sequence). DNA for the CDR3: TGTGCCAGCAGCTTCCAGCGGGGGACAGATACGCAGTATTTT. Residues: CASSFQRGTDTQYF.

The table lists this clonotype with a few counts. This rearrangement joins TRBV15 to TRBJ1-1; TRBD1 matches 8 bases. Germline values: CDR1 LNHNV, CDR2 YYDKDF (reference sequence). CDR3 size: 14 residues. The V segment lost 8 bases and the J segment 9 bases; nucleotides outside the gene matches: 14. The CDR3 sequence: CATGVDRGREKAFF. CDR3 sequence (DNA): TGTGCCACCGGAGTAGACAGGGGTCGGGAAAAAGCTTTCTTT. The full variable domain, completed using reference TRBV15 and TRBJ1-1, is DAMVIQNPRYQVTQFGKPVTLSCSQTLNHNVMYWYQQKSSQAPKLLFHYYDKDFNNEADTPDNFQSRRPNTSFCFLDIRSPGLGDTAMYLCATGVDRGREKAFFGQGTRLTVV.

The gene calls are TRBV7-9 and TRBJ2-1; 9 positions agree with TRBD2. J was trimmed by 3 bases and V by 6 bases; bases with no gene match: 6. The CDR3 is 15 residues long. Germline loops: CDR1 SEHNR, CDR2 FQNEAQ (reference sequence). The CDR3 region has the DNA TGTGCCAGCAGGGACAGCGGGGGGTACTACAATGAGCAGTTCTTC. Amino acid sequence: CASRDSGGYYNEQFF.

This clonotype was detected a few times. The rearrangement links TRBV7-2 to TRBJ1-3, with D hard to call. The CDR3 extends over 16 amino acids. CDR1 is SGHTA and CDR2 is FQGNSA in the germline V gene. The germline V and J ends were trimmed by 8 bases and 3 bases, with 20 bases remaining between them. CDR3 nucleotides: TGTGCCAGCCTCTTAAGGGTAGGGCTCAGTGGAAACACCATATATTTT. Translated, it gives CASLLRVGLSGNTIYF.

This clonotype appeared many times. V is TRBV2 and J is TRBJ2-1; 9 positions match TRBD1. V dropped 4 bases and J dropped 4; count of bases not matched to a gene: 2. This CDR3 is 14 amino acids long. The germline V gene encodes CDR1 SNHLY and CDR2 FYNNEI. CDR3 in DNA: TGTGCCAGCAGTGGACAGGGGGGATACAATGAGCAGTTCTTC. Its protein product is CASSGQGGYNEQFF.

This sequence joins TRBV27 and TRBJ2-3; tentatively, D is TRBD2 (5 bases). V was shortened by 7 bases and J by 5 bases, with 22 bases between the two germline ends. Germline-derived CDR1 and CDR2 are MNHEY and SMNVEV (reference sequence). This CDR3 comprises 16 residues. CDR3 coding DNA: TGTGCCAGCAAATCCCCCCGGGGAACGTCTGGAGATACGCAGTATTTT. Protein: CASKSPRGTSGDTQYF.

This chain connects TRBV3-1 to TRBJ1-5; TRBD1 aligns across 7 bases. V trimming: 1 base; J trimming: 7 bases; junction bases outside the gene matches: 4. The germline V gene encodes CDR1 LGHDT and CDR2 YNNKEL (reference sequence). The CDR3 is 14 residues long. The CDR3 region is CASSQATGRQPQHF. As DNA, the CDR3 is TGTGCCAGCAGCCAAGCGACAGGGCGGCAGCCCCAGCATTTT.